The 21 T cell receptor beta chains listed next were all sequenced from one sample in a study of blood T cells in healthy people across ages. Primed by a sample-barcoded 5' primer and a J-beta primer mix, a second PCR proceeded for 7 to 11 cycles. TCRdb re-called the 5' RACE reads through MiXCR, storing one row per CDR3 protein. The sample includes 630,000 or so distinct CDR3 sequences, roughly 30% seen only once; the top ten take 15% to 18%. Sequenced sample: blood. The source is an elderly woman in good health.

The chain recombines TRBV5-6 with TRBJ2-7, with TRBD1 matching 9 bases. TRBJ2-5 explains the end of the DNA better; the J call may be wrong. Germline assignment: CDR1 SGHDT and CDR2 YYEEEE. The CDR3 length is 15 residues. The CDR3 loop reads CASSQIQGAWETQYF. The CDR3 DNA sequence: TGTGCCAGCAGCCAGATACAGGGGGCATGGGAGACCCAGTACTTC.

As regards this clonotype: Since a much larger clone is just one base distant, this may be a read error. V usage is TRBV5-5 and J usage is TRBJ2-5, with D possibly being TRBD1 (5 bases). The DNA matches TRBJ2-7 better at its end, which makes the J call doubtful. This CDR3 comprises 15 residues. Germline CDR1 is SGHKS and CDR2 is YYEKEE (reference sequence). CDR3 DNA sequence: TGTGCCAGCAGCTTGAGGGGATTCGGCTATGGCGAGCAGTACTTC. It specifies CASSLRGFGYGEQYF.

About this clonotype: In this CDR3 the conserved last residue, phenylalanine or tryptophan, is missing, so a read error is likely. The chain has TRBV7-2 and TRBJ1-2; D possibly corresponds to TRBD1 (5 bases). CDR1 is SGHTA and CDR2 is FQGNSA in the germline V gene. The CDR3 extends over 14 amino acids. The CDR3 reads CASSSPGGFDGYTC. The CDR3 DNA reads as TGTGCCAGCAGCTCCCCCGGGGGGTTCGATGGTTACACCTGC.

This clonotype came up many times. V gene TRBV20-1 combines with J gene TRBJ2-1; TRBD2 aligns across 13 bases. Germline V gene lookup returns CDR1 DFQATT and CDR2 SNEGSKA (reference sequence). The CDR3 extends over 13 amino acids. Unmatched junction bases numbered 3, after V lost 6 bases and J lost 7 bases. The CDR3 loop is CSARLAGGNEQFF. DNA for the CDR3: TGCAGTGCGCGACTAGCGGGGGGTAATGAGCAGTTCTTC.

This clonotype was seen a few times. The rearrangement joins TRBV19 to TRBJ1-5, with D tentatively TRBD1 (5 bases). Germline values: CDR1 LNHDA, CDR2 SQIVND (reference sequence). The CDR3 is 14 amino acids. V was pared by 3 bases and J by 3 bases, with 9 bases between. Here the CDR3 reads CASSIQGDNQPQHF. In nucleotides, the CDR3 is TGTGCCAGTAGTATCCAGGGTGACAATCAGCCCCAGCATTTT.

This clonotype has a count of ten or more. The chain uses TRBV7-3 and TRBJ2-1; the match to TRBD1 covers 9 bases. The CDR3 has 15 residues. V trimming: 2 bases; J trimming: 4 bases; junction bases outside the gene matches: 3. Germline CDR1 is SGHTA and CDR2 is FQGTGA. The chain's CDR3 is CASSLDRGTYNEQFF. In nucleotides, the CDR3 is TGTGCCAGCAGCTTAGACAGGGGGACATACAATGAGCAGTTCTTC.

There are many counts of this clonotype. The chain recombines TRBV7-2 with TRBJ1-2; D not certain. Trimming left V 5 bases short and J 6 bases short, with 16 bases between. Germline CDR1 is SGHTA and CDR2 is FQGNSA. The CDR3 is 14 amino acids. The CDR3 nucleotides are TGTGCCAGCAGCCCTAGTGGAGGGTACGATGGCTACACCTTC. It yields the protein CASSPSGGYDGYTF. Together with reference TRBV7-2 and TRBJ1-2, the CDR3 gives the full variable domain: GAGVSQSPSNKVTEKGKDVELRCDPISGHTALYWYRQSLGQGLEFLIYFQGNSAPDKSGLPSDRFSAERTGGSVSTLTIQRTQQEDSAVYLCASSPSGGYDGYTFGSGTRLTVV.

In its sample, this clonotype was seen once. A single base separates this from a much larger clone, so it may be a read error. The chain has TRBV20-1 and TRBJ2-3, with unresolved D. This CDR3 region has 16 residues. From germline, CDR1 is DFQATT and CDR2 SNEGSKA (reference sequence). DNA of the CDR3: TGCAATGCTAGAGTAAACCGGGCCTCGGGCACAGATACGCAGTATTTT. Encoded protein: CNARVNRASGTDTQYF.

This clonotype was counted ten times or more. The rearrangement links TRBV28 to TRBJ1-2; D not certain. The CDR3 loop spans 14 amino acids. In germline, CDR1 is MDHEN, CDR2 SYDVKM. The V and J ends lost 3 bases and 5 bases respectively, with 13 bases between them. CDR3 region: CASSFWADMYGYTF. For the CDR3, the DNA is TGTGCCAGCAGTTTTTGGGCTGACATGTATGGCTACACCTTC.

In the case of this clonotype: This may arise from a read error, as a much more abundant clone is one base away. V gene TRBV4-1 combines with J gene TRBJ1-5; no definite D call. Germline CDR1 MGHRA, CDR2 YSYEKL. The CDR3 has 15 amino acids. The CDR3 loop is CASGQDVAFRQPQHF. The CDR3 DNA is TGCGCCAGCGGCCAAGATGTGGCTTTCAGACAGCCCCAGCATTTT.

The genes are TRBV7-9 and TRBJ1-2; 8 bases align to TRBD1. The V segment lost 1 base and the J segment 1 base; nucleotides outside the gene matches: 8. From germline, CDR1 is SEHNR and CDR2 FQNEAQ (reference sequence). This CDR3 has 17 amino acids. The CDR3: CASSLDRGNLLNYGYTF. The CDR3 DNA reads as TGTGCCAGCAGCTTAGACAGGGGGAACTTGCTTAACTATGGCTACACCTTC.

About this clonotype: Possible read error: a much larger clone is one base away. The rearrangement links TRBV19 to TRBJ2-7, with TRBD1 identical over 9 bases. This CDR3 spans 16 amino acids. Germline CDR1 LNHDA, CDR2 SQIVND (reference sequence). This CDR3 reads CAGSIDGQGQTYEQYF. CDR3 DNA sequence: TGTGCCGGTAGTATAGATGGACAGGGGCAAACCTACGAGCAGTACTTC.

As concerns this clonotype: At one end the junction does not follow the germline gene, possibly because of a read error. This rearrangement joins TRBV7-2 to TRBJ2-3; D may be TRBD1 or TRBD2 (6 bases each). The CDR3 is 15 residues long. Germline V lookup: CDR1 SGHTA, CDR2 FQGNSA. The CDR3 here is CASSLAQGRSREQYF. The CDR3 bases are TGTGCCAGCAGCTTAGCCCAGGGGAGGAGTCGGGAGCAGTACTTT.

This clonotype occurred a few times. This clone may be a read error of a much larger clone one base away. Given the absence of the conserved phenylalanine or tryptophan at the CDR3 end, a read error is likely. The chain couples TRBV7-2 to TRBJ1-4; the D is unclear. The V gene's germline CDR1 is SGHTA and CDR2 FQGNSA. V lost 0 bases and J lost 8, with 10 bases in between. CDR3 size: 14 residues. The CDR3 sequence: CASSLAPRSEKLFV. In DNA, the CDR3 is TGTGCCAGCAGCTTAGCGCCCAGGAGCGAAAAACTGTTTGTT.

Ten or more counts support this clonotype. The chain joins TRBV7-2 to TRBJ2-1, with D possibly matching TRBD1 (6 bases). Germline loops: CDR1 SGHTA, CDR2 FQGNSA. This CDR3 is 15 amino acids long. Trimming cost V 4 bases and J 0 bases, with 10 bases left between them. CDR3: CASSSSRGSYNEQFF. CDR3 DNA sequence: TGTGCCAGCAGCTCCTCCAGGGGCTCCTACAATGAGCAGTTCTTC.

The chain employs TRBV24-1 and TRBJ2-1, with D possibly matching TRBD2 (5 bases). Gene TRBJ2-7 matches the end of the DNA better, so the J call may be wrong. The CDR3 runs 16 residues. Germline loops: CDR1 KGHDR, CDR2 SFDVKD. Here the CDR3 reads CATSDFSGSSYNEQYF. The CDR3 DNA is TGTGCCACCAGTGATTTTTCGGGGAGCTCCTACAATGAGCAGTACTTC.

Turning to this clonotype: This may arise from a read error, as a much more abundant clone is one base away. The missing conserved phenylalanine or tryptophan at the end of this CDR3 makes a read error likely. V usage is TRBV7-6 and J usage is TRBJ2-3; no clear D gene. The V gene's germline CDR1 is SGHVS and CDR2 FNYEAQ. CDR3 length equals 13 residues. Trimming stripped 5 bases from V and 9 bases from J, with 15 bases between. The CDR3 reads CASSRTSSGTQYS. CDR3 nucleotides: TGTGCCAGCAGCCGGACCAGTTCTGGAACGCAGTATTCT.

The chain couples TRBV27 to TRBJ1-6; TRBD1 aligns across 8 bases. V was clipped by 6 bases and J by 5 bases; unmatched bases: 3. The CDR3 covers 14 residues. Germline V gives CDR1 MNHEY, CDR2 SMNVEV (reference sequence). DNA of the CDR3: TGTGCCAGCAGCCAGGGGGCTAATAATTCACCCCTCCACTTT. Encoded protein: CASSQGANNSPLHF.

As regards this clonotype: One end of the junction is discordant with germline, which a read error may explain. CDR3 in amino acids: CACSLYTGGKTEAFF. The CDR3 DNA reads as TGTGCCTGCAGCTTGTACACAGGGGGCAAGACTGAAGCTTTCTTT. The chain carries TRBV7-2 and TRBJ1-1, with 9 bases matching TRBD1. Germline CDR1 is SGHTA and CDR2 is FQGNSA. CDR3 length equals 15 residues.

This clonotype was counted ten times or more. The chain is built from TRBV20-1 and TRBJ1-4, with unresolved D. This CDR3 spans 12 amino acids. In germline, CDR1 is DFQATT, CDR2 SNEGSKA (reference sequence). V was cut by 6 bases and J by 7 bases, with 12 bases left in between. In DNA, the CDR3 is TGCAGTGCGGTCGGAGGTACTGAAAAACTGTTTTTT. This gives the protein CSAVGGTEKLFF.

This clonotype came up many times. V and J are TRBV20-1 and TRBJ2-7; 9 nucleotides align to TRBD1. This CDR3 is built from 15 residues. Germline V gene sequence: CDR1 DFQATT, CDR2 SNEGSKA (reference sequence). The V gene end was trimmed by 5 bases and the J gene end by 3 bases; junction bases not matched to a gene: 11. In DNA, the CDR3 is TGCAGTGCTGGCCTACCGGGACAGGGCCTCTACGAGCAGTACTTC. This gives the protein CSAGLPGQGLYEQYF.